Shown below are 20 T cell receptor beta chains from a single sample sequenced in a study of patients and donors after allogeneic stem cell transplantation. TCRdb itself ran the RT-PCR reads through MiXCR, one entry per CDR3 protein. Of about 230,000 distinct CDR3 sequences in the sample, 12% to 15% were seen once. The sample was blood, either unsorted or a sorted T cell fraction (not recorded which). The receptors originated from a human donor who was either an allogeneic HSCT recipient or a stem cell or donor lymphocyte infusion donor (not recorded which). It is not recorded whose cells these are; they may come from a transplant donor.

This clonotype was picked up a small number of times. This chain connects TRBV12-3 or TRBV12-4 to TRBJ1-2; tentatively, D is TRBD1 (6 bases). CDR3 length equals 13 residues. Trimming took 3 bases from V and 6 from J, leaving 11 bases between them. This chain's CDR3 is CASSFGGANGYTF. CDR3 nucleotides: TGTGCCAGCAGTTTCGGGGGCGCCAATGGCTACACCTTC.

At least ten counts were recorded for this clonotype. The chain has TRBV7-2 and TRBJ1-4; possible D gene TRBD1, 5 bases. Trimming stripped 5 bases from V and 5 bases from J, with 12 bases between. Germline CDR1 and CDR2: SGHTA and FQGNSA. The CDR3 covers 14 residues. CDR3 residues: CASSPDSSNEKLFF. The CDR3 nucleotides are TGTGCCAGCAGCCCCGACAGTTCCAATGAAAAACTGTTTTTT.

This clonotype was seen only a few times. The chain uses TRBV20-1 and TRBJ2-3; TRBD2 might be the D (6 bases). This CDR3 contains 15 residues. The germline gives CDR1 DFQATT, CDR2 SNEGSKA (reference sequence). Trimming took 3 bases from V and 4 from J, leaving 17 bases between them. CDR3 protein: CSARVTGRSADTQYF. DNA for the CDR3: TGCAGTGCTAGGGTGACGGGGAGGAGCGCAGATACGCAGTATTTT.

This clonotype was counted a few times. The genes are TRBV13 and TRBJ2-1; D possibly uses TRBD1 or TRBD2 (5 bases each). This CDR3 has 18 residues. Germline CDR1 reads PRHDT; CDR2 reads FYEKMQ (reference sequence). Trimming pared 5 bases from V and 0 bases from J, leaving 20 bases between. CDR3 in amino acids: CASSLPGSGPSSYNEQFF. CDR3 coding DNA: TGTGCCAGCAGCCTCCCAGGATCGGGACCCAGCTCCTACAATGAGCAGTTCTTC.

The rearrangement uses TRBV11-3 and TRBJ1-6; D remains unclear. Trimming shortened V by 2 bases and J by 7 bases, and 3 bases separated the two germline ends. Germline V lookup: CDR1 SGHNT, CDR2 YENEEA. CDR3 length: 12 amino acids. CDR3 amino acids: CASSLLNSPLHF. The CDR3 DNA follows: TGTGCCAGCAGCTTACTAAATTCACCCCTCCACTTT.

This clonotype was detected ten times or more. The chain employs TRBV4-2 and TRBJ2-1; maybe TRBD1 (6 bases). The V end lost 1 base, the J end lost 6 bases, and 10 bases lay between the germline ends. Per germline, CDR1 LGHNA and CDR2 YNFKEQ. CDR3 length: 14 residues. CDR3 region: CASSQATGSNEQFF. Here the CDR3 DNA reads TGTGCCAGCAGCCAAGCAACAGGGAGCAATGAGCAGTTCTTC.

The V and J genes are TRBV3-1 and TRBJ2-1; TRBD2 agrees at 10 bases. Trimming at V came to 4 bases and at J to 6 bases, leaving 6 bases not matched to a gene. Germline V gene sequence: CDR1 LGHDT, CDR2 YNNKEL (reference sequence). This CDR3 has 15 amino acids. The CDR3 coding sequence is TGTGCCAGCAGCCGTCTAGCGGGAGCCATCAATGAGCAGTTCTTC. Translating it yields CASSRLAGAINEQFF.

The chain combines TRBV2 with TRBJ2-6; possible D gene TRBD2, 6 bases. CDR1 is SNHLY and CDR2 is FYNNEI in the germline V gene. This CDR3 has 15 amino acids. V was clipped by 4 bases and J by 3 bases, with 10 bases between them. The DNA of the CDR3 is TGTGCCAGCAGTGCTGGGGGGTATGGGGCCAACGTCCTGACTTTC. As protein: CASSAGGYGANVLTF. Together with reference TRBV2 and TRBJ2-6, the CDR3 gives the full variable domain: EPEVTQTPSHQVTQMGQEVILRCVPISNHLYFYWYRQILGQKVEFLVSFYNNEISEKSEIFDDQFSVERPDGSNFTLKIRSTKLEDSAMYFCASSAGGYGANVLTFGAGSRLTVL.

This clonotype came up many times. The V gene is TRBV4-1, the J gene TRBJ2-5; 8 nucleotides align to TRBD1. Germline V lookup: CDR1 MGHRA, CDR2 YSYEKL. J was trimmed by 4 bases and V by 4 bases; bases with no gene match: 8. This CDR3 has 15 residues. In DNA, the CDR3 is TGCGCCAGCAGCCTAAGGACAGGGCGAATAGAGACCCAGTACTTC. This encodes CASSLRTGRIETQYF.

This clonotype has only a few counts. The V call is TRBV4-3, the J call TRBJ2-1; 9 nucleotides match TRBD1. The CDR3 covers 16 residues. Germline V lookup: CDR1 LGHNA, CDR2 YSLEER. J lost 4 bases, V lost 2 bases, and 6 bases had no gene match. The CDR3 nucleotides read TGCGCCAGCAGCCAACGGTGGGACAGGGAATACAATGAGCAGTTCTTC. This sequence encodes CASSQRWDREYNEQFF.

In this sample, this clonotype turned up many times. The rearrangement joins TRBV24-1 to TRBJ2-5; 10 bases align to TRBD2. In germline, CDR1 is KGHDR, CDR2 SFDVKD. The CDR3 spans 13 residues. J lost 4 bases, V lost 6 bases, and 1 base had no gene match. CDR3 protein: CATSLAGGETQYF. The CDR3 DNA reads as TGTGCCACCAGTTTAGCGGGGGGAGAGACCCAGTACTTC.

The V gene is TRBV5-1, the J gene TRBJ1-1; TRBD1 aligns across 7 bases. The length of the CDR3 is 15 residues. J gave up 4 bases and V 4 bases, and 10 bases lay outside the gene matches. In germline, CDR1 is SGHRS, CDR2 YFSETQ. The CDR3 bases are TGCGCCAGCAGCCCCCGGGGCAGGGGGGCCACTGAAGCTTTCTTT. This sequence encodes CASSPRGRGATEAFF.

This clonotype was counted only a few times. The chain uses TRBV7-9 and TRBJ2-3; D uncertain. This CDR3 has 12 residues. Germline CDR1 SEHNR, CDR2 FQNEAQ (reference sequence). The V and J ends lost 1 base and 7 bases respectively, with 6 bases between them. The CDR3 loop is CASSLEAYTQYF. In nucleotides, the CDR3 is TGTGCCAGCAGCTTAGAGGCGTATACGCAGTATTTT.

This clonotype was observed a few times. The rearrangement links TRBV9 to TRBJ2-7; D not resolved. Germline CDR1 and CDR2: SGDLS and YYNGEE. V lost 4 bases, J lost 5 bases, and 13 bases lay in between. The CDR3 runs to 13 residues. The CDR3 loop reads CASSPQAWDEQYF. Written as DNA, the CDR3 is TGTGCCAGCAGCCCTCAGGCGTGGGACGAGCAGTACTTC.

DNA of the CDR3: TGTGCCAGCAGCCAAGTCCCGGCAGCGAACTCAGATACGCAGTATTTT. As protein: CASSQVPAANSDTQYF. The chain combines TRBV4-2 with TRBJ2-3; the D is unclear. There are 16 residues in the CDR3. CDR1 and CDR2 (germline): LGHNA, YNFKEQ. V was trimmed by 1 base and J by 4 bases, leaving 15 bases between them.

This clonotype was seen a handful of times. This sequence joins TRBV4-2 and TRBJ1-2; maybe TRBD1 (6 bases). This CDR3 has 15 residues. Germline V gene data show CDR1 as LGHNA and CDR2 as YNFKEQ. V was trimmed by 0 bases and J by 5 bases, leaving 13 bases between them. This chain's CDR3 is CASSQEWGPGYGYTF. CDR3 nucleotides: TGTGCCAGCAGCCAAGAATGGGGGCCGGGGTATGGCTACACCTTC.

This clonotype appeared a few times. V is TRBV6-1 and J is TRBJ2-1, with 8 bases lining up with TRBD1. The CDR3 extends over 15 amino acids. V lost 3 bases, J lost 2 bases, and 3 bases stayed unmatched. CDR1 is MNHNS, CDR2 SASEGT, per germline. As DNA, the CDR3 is TGTGCCAGCAGTGAGCGACAGGGGCCCTACAATGAGCAGTTCTTC. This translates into CASSERQGPYNEQFF.

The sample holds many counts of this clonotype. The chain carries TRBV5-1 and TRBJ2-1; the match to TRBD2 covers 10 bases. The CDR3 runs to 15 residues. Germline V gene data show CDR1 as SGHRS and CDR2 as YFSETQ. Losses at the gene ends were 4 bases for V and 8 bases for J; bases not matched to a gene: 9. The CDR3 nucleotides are TGCGCCAGCAGCCGAAGCGGGGGGGCCTTCGATGAGCAGTTCTTC. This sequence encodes CASSRSGGAFDEQFF.

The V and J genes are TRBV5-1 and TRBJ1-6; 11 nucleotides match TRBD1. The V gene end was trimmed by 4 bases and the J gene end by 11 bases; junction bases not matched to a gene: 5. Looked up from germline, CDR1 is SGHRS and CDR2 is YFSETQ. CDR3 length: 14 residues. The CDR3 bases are TGCGCCAGCAGCCGGGACAGGGGGTATGCACCCCTCCACTTT. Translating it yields CASSRDRGYAPLHF. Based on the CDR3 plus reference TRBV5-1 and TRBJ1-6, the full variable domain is KAGVTQTPRYLIKTRGQQVTLSCSPISGHRSVSWYQQTPGQGLQFLFEYFSETQRNKGNFPGRFSGRQFSNSRSEMNVSTLELGDSALYLCASSRDRGYAPLHFGNGTRLTVT.

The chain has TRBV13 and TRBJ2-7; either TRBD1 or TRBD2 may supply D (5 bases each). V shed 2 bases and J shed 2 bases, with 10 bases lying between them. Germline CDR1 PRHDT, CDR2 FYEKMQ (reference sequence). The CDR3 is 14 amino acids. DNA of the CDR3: TGTGCCAGCAGCTTATCTCCGGGACCCTACGAGCAGTACTTC. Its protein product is CASSLSPGPYEQYF.